The 24 T cell receptor beta chains reported below all come from one sample, sequenced in a study of blood T cell repertoires in COVID-19 (dated by TCRdb to 2020 to 2022). The method behind the library was the immunoSEQ multiplex PCR assay. This immuneACCESS table, as held by TCRdb, lists in-frame sequences with V and J called but not all clones. Of the missing ones, under half trace to an unresolved V gene in checked studies; the others have no known cause. The sample table records a few hundred thousand clones; 65% to 85% of these occur just once. The ten largest account for less than 2% of the sample. The sample was peripheral blood. The source is a woman between 40 and 55 years old who had recovered from COVID-19.

The chain combines TRBV9 with TRBJ2-2, with 7 positions matching TRBD2. CDR1 and CDR2 from the germline V gene are SGDLS and YYNGEE. V gave up 4 bases and J gave up 5 bases; unmatched junction bases: 5. This CDR3 has 14 residues. In DNA, the CDR3 is TGTGCCAGCAGCCCCGGGGGGTTAACCGGGGAGCTGTTTTTT. Residues: CASSPGGLTGELFF.

The gene calls are TRBV24-1 and TRBJ2-3, with 7 bases aligning to TRBD1. With V trimmed by 1 base and J by 7 bases, 10 bases remained unmatched. CDR1 and CDR2 (germline): KGHDR, SFDVKD. The CDR3 runs 16 residues. The CDR3 sequence is CATSDFSGQWPNTQYF. The CDR3 coding sequence is TGTGCCACCAGTGATTTTTCGGGACAGTGGCCAAATACGCAGTATTTT.

The V gene is TRBV5-4, the J gene TRBJ2-1; D is perhaps TRBD2 (5 bases). Germline values: CDR1 SGHNT, CDR2 YYREEE (reference sequence). The CDR3 totals 15 residues. V dropped 2 bases and J dropped 0 bases, with 9 bases sitting between them. The CDR3 nucleotides read TGTGCCAGCAGCTTAATGGGGAGCTCCTACAATGAGCAGTTCTTC. Residues: CASSLMGSSYNEQFF.

The V gene is TRBV11-2, the J gene TRBJ1-1; D may be TRBD1 (5 bases). The CDR3 extends over 12 amino acids. Between the trimmed V and J ends, which lost 8 bases and 1 base, there was a span of 8 bases. The germline V gene encodes CDR1 SGHAT and CDR2 FQNNGV. DNA for the CDR3: TGTGCCAGCTCTGACAGGAACACTGAAGCTTTCTTT. It specifies CASSDRNTEAFF.

The genes are TRBV5-1 and TRBJ2-3; D unclear. There are 15 residues in the CDR3. V lost 2 bases, J lost 0 bases, and 10 bases lay in between. CDR1 is SGHRS and CDR2 is YFSETQ in the germline V gene. In DNA form, the CDR3 reads TGCGCCAGCAGCTTATCTCTAGGTAGCACAGATACGCAGTATTTT. Its protein is CASSLSLGSTDTQYF.

The V gene is TRBV28, the J gene TRBJ1-5, with D unclear. The CDR3 spans 14 residues. The V gene's germline CDR1 is MDHEN and CDR2 SYDVKM. Trimming stripped 3 bases from V and 11 bases from J, with 17 bases between. CDR3 bases: TGTGCCAGCAGTTTTTCTGGAGGTGGGTTGGCCCAGCATTTT. Residues: CASSFSGGGLAQHF.

There are a few counts of this clone. Other DNA sequences in this sample translate to the same CDR3. The chain is built from TRBV11-2 and TRBJ2-1; TRBD2 agrees at 8 bases. V dropped 1 base and J dropped 3; count of bases not matched to a gene: 2. CDR3 length equals 15 residues. Germline V lookup: CDR1 SGHAT, CDR2 FQNNGV. This CDR3 is CASSLVGGGYNEQFF. CDR3 in DNA: TGTGCCAGCAGCTTAGTCGGGGGGGGCTACAATGAGCAGTTCTTC.

The chain joins TRBV6-4 to TRBJ1-1; the match to TRBD1 covers 10 bases. Germline assignment: CDR1 MRHNA and CDR2 SNTAGT. The CDR3 extends over 14 amino acids. Trimming took 4 bases from V and 5 from J; bases not matched to a gene: 4. The CDR3 DNA is TGTGCCAGCAGTGCGGGACAGGGGAGGACTGAAGCTTTCTTT. As protein: CASSAGQGRTEAFF.

The chain combines TRBV5-1 with TRBJ2-4, with 9 nucleotides matching TRBD1. Germline V gene data show CDR1 as SGHRS and CDR2 as YFSETQ. This CDR3 has 19 residues. Trimming cost V 3 bases and J 3 bases; bases outside gene matches: 16. The CDR3 here is CASSWTGTGRELGKNIQYF. The CDR3 nucleotides read TGCGCCAGCAGCTGGACCGGGACAGGGCGCGAGTTAGGCAAAAACATTCAGTACTTC.

The gene calls are TRBV2 and TRBJ1-5, with TRBD1 as a possible D gene (5 bases). The germline CDR1 and CDR2 sequences are SNHLY and FYNNEI. This CDR3 contains 14 residues. The V and J ends lost 2 bases and 5 bases respectively, with 10 bases between them. CDR3 nucleotides: TGTGCCAGCAGTGAATTGGCACAGGATCAGCCCCAGCATTTT. It yields the protein CASSELAQDQPQHF.

The chain carries TRBV5-1 and TRBJ2-7; TRBD1 might be the D (5 bases). Per the germline V gene, CDR1 is SGHRS and CDR2 is YFSETQ. The V end was cut by 4 bases, the J end by 4 bases, with 12 bases between. CDR3 size: 13 residues. CDR3 nucleotides: TGCGCCAGCAGCCCGGACAACTCTTACGAGCAGTACTTC. Translating gives CASSPDNSYEQYF.

The gene calls are TRBV7-7 and TRBJ2-5; 7 positions agree with TRBD1. The CDR3 consists of 13 residues. The V gene's germline CDR1 is SSHAT and CDR2 FNYEAQ (reference sequence). Trimming cost V 4 bases and J 7 bases; bases outside gene matches: 6. CDR3 loop: CASSSTGVGTQYF. The CDR3 nucleotides read TGTGCCAGCAGCTCAACAGGGGTGGGGACCCAGTACTTC.

This clone was recorded a few times. The rearrangement links TRBV29-1 to TRBJ2-2; TRBD1 is a possible D gene (5 bases). Germline V CDR1 and CDR2: SQVTM, ANQGSEA. Trimming cost V 5 bases and J 8 bases, with 9 bases left between them. This CDR3 is 11 amino acids long. CDR3 sequence: CSVQGVGELFF. CDR3 DNA sequence: TGCAGCGTTCAGGGCGTGGGGGAGCTGTTTTTT.

The chain has TRBV5-1 and TRBJ2-7, with TRBD1 matching over 8 bases. Per the germline V gene, CDR1 is SGHRS and CDR2 is YFSETQ. This CDR3 is 16 amino acids long. Trimming took 0 bases from V and 3 from J; bases not matched to a gene: 8. The CDR3 bases are TGCGCCAGCAGCTTGGGGGACAGGACAGCTTACTACGAGCAGTACTTC. Its translation is CASSLGDRTAYYEQYF.

The chain uses TRBV12-3 or TRBV12-4 and TRBJ2-3, with a possible D match to TRBD1 (5 bases). Trimming pared 3 bases from V and 8 bases from J, leaving 9 bases between. The CDR3 has 12 residues. This chain's CDR3 is CASSFGAGTQYF. DNA for the CDR3: TGTGCCAGCAGTTTTGGGGCAGGTACGCAGTATTTT.

V gene TRBV7-9 combines with J gene TRBJ2-1, with TRBD1 identical over 9 bases. With V trimmed by 4 bases and J by 6 bases, 13 bases remained unmatched. There are 17 residues in the CDR3. Germline V gives CDR1 SEHNR, CDR2 FQNEAQ (reference sequence). CDR3 sequence: CASSSSSPGQGGNEQFF. The CDR3 DNA reads TGTGCCAGCAGCTCTAGCAGTCCGGGACAGGGCGGCAATGAGCAGTTCTTC.

J is TRBJ1-2 and V is TRBV7-2; 7 nucleotides line up with TRBD1. Trimming at V came to 5 bases and at J to 8 bases, leaving 14 bases not matched to a gene. Germline V lookup: CDR1 SGHTA, CDR2 FQGNSA. This CDR3 is built from 15 residues. CDR3 bases: TGTGCCAGCAGCCCACGGACAGGCTCTCTTGGGGGCTACACCTTC. Translating it yields CASSPRTGSLGGYTF.

In DNA form, the CDR3 reads TGCAGTGCCAGTTTAGAGGGAAACACCGGGGAGCTGTTTTTT. Translated, it gives CSASLEGNTGELFF. V and J are TRBV20-1 and TRBJ2-2, with a tentative D call TRBD2 (5 bases). The CDR3 is made up of 14 amino acids. The germline CDR1 and CDR2 sequences are DFQATT and SNEGSKA (reference sequence). Trimming took 6 bases from V and 2 from J, leaving 13 bases between them.

V gene TRBV24-1 combines with J gene TRBJ2-1; D is unresolved. The CDR3 consists of 15 residues. CDR1 is KGHDR and CDR2 is SFDVKD in the germline V gene. The germline V and J ends were trimmed by 2 bases and 7 bases, with 14 bases remaining between them. The CDR3 DNA is TGTGCCACCAGTGATTCGACTTATACATATAATGAGCAGTTCTTC. This sequence encodes CATSDSTYTYNEQFF.

The chain recombines TRBV6-5 with TRBJ2-7; D ambiguous. Germline V gene sequence: CDR1 MNHEY, CDR2 SVGAGI. V was trimmed by 0 bases and J by 6 bases, leaving 9 bases between them. This CDR3 is 13 amino acids long. The CDR3 nucleotides are TGTGCCAGCAGTTACTCGCGCTATGGCGAGCAGTACTTC. Residues: CASSYSRYGEQYF.

The V gene is TRBV6-6, the J gene TRBJ1-6; D may be TRBD1 (6 bases). The ends were cut back, 8 bases at V and 10 bases at J, with 15 bases in the middle. Germline V gives CDR1 MNHNY, CDR2 SVGAGI (reference sequence). The CDR3 totals 13 residues. The CDR3 loop is CASGPQGLSPLHF. In DNA, the CDR3 is TGTGCCAGCGGGCCACAGGGCCTCTCACCCCTCCACTTT.

The V call is TRBV5-1, the J call TRBJ1-6; D call uncertain. V gave up 1 base and J gave up 6 bases, with 8 bases separating them. Germline CDR1 SGHRS, CDR2 YFSETQ. This CDR3 is 14 amino acids long. CDR3 loop: CASSLLGPNSPLHF. The CDR3 nucleotides read TGCGCCAGCAGCTTGCTAGGTCCTAATTCACCCCTCCACTTT.

The genes are TRBV7-9 and TRBJ1-3; tentatively, D is TRBD1 (6 bases). Germline loops: CDR1 SEHNR, CDR2 FQNEAQ (reference sequence). The length of the CDR3 is 15 residues. V lost 5 bases and J lost 4, with 15 bases in between. CDR3 bases: TGTGCCAGCAGCCCCCAGGGGACCCAAGGAAACACCATATATTTT. Protein: CASSPQGTQGNTIYF.

V is TRBV2 and J is TRBJ2-1; 7 positions agree with TRBD2. CDR3 length equals 13 residues. Germline V lookup: CDR1 SNHLY, CDR2 FYNNEI. With V trimmed by 7 bases and J by 4 bases, 4 bases remained unmatched. CDR3 nucleotide sequence: TGTGCCAGCATGGGGGGGAGGTACAATGAGCAGTTCTTC. This codes for CASMGGRYNEQFF.